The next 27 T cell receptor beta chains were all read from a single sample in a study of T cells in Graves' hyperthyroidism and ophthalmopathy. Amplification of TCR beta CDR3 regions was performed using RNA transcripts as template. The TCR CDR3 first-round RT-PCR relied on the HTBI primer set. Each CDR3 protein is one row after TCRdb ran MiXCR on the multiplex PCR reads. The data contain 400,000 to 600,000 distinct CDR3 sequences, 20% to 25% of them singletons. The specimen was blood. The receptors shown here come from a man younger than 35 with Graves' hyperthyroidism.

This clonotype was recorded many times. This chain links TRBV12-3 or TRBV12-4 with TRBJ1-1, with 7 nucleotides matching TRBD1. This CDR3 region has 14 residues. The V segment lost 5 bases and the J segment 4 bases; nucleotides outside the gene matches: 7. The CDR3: CASSPPTGTTEAFF. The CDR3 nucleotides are TGTGCCAGCAGTCCACCGACAGGGACCACTGAAGCTTTCTTT.

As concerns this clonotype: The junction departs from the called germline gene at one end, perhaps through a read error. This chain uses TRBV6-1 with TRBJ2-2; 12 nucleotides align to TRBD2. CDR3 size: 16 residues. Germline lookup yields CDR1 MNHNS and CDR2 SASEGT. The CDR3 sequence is CASSLGLAGNTGELWF. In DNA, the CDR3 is TGTGCCAGCAGTCTAGGACTAGCGGGGAACACCGGGGAGCTGTGGTTT.

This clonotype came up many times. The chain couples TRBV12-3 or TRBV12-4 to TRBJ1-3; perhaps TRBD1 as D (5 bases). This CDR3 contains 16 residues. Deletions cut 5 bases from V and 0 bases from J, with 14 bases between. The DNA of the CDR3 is TGTGCCAGCAGTCCTTTAGGGGTTTTCTCTGGAAACACCATATATTTT. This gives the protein CASSPLGVFSGNTIYF.

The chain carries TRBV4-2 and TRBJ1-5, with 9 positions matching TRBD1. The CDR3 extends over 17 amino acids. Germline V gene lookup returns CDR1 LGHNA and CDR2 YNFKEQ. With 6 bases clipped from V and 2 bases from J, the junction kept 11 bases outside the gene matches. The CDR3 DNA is TGTGCCAGCAGTTCTGGGACAGGGATTCGGCGCAATCAGCCCCAGCATTTT. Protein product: CASSSGTGIRRNQPQHF.

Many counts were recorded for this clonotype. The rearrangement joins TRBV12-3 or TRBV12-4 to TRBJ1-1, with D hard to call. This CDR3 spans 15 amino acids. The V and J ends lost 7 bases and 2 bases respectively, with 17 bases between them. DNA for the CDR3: TGTGCCAGCACCCTGGGAAGGGTGGGAAACACTGAAGCTTTCTTT. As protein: CASTLGRVGNTEAFF.

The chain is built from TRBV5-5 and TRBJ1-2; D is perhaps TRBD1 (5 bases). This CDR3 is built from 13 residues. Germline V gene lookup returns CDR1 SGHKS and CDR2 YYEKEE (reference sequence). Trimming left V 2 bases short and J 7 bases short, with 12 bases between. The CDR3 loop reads CASSFNGAGGYTF. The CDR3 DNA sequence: TGTGCCAGCAGCTTCAACGGGGCTGGTGGCTACACCTTC.

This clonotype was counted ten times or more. Written as DNA, the CDR3 is TGTGCCAGCAGTGCTAGGGGGAGGAACACTGAAGCTTTCTTT. Translated, it gives CASSARGRNTEAFF. The gene calls are TRBV28 and TRBJ1-1, with D maybe TRBD1 (6 bases). Germline V gives CDR1 MDHEN, CDR2 SYDVKM. This CDR3 is built from 14 residues. Trimming left V 5 bases short and J 1 base short, with 11 bases between.

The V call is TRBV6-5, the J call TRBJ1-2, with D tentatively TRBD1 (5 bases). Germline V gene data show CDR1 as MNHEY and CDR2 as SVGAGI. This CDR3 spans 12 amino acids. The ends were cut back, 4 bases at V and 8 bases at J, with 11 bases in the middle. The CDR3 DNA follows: TGTGCCAGCAGTTCGGACGGGGGGGGCTACACCTTC. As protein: CASSSDGGGYTF.

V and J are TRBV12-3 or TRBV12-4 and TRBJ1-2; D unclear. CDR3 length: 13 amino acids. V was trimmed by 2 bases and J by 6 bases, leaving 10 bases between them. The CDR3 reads CASSLSPVDGYTF. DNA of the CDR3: TGTGCCAGCAGTTTATCCCCGGTAGATGGCTACACCTTC.

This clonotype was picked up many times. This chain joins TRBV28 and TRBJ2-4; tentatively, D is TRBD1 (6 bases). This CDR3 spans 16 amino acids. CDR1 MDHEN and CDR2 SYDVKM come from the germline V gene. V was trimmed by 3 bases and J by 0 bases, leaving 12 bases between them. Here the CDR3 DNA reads TGTGCCAGCAGTTTCCCCCGGGACATAGCCAAAAACATTCAGTACTTC. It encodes CASSFPRDIAKNIQYF.

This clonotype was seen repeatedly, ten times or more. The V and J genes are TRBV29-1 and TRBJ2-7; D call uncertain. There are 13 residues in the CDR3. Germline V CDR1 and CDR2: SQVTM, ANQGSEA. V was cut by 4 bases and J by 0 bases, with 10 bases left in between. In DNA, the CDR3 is TGCAGCGTTGTGAACCCGAGCTCCTACGAGCAGTACTTC. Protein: CSVVNPSSYEQYF.

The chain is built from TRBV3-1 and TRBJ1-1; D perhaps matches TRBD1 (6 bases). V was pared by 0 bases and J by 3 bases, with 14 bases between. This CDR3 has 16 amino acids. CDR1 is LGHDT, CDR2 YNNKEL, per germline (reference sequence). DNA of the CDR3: TGTGCCAGCAGCCAAGACCCCGCTACAGGGTACACTGAAGCTTTCTTT. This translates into CASSQDPATGYTEAFF. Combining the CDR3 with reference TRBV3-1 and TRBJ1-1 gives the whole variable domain DTAVSQTPKYLVTQMGNDKSIKCEQNLGHDTMYWYKQDSKKFLKIMFSYNNKELIINETVPNRFSPKSPDKAHLNLHINSLELGDSAVYFCASSQDPATGYTEAFFGQGTRLTVV.

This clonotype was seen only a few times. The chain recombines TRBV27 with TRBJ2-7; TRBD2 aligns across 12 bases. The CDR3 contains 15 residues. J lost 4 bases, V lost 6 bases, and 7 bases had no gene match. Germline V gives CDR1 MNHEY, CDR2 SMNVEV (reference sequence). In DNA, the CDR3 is TGTGCCAGCAGCTATACTGGACTAGCGGGGTACGAGCAGTACTTC. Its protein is CASSYTGLAGYEQYF.

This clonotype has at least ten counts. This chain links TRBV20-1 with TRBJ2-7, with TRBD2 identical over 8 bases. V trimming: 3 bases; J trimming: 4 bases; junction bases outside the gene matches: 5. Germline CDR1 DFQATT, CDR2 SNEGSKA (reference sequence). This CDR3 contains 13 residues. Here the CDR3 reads CSASGGASYEQYF. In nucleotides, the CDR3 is TGCAGTGCTAGCGGGGGGGCATCTTACGAGCAGTACTTC.

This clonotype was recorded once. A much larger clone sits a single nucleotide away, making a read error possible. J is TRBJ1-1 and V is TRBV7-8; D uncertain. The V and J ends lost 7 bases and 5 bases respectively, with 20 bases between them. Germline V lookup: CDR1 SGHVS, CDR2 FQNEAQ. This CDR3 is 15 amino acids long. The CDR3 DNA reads TGTGCCAGCATCTCCCACCGGATAAACCCAACTGAAGCTTTCTTT. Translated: CASISHRINPTEAFF.

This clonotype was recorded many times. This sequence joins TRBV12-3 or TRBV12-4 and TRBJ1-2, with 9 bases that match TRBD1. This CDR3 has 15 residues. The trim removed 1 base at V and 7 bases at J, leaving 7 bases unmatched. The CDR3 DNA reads TGTGCCAGCAGTTTAGAGACAGGGGGAATTAGTGGCTACACCTTC. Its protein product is CASSLETGGISGYTF.

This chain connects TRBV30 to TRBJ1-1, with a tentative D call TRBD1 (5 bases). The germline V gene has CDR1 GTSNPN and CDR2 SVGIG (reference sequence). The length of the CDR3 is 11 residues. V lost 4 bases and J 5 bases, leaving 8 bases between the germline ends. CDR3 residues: CAWKRGTEAFF. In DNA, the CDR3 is TGTGCCTGGAAAAGGGGAACTGAAGCTTTCTTT.

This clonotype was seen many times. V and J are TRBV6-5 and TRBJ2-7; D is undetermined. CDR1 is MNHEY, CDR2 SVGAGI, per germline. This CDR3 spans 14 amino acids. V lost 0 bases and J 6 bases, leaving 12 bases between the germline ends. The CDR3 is CASSYSPRSSEQYF. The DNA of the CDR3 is TGTGCCAGCAGTTACTCGCCACGGTCAAGCGAGCAGTACTTC.

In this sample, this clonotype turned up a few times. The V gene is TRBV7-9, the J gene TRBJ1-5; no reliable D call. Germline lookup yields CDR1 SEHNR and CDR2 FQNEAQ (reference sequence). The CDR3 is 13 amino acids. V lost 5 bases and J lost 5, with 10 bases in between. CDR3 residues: CASSLSDYQPQHF. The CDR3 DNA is TGTGCCAGCAGCCTCTCCGACTATCAGCCCCAGCATTTT.

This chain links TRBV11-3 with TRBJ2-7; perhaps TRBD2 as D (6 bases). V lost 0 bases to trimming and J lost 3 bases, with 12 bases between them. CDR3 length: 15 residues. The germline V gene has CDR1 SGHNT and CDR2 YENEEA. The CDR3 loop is CASSLEGGTGYEQYF. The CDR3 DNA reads TGTGCCAGCAGCTTAGAAGGAGGGACGGGCTACGAGCAGTACTTC. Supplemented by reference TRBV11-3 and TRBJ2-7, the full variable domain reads EAGVVQSPRYKIIEKKQPVAFWCNPISGHNTLYWYLQNLGQGPELLIRYENEEAVDDSQLPKDRFSAERLKGVDSTLKIQPAELGDSAVYLCASSLEGGTGYEQYFGPGTRLTVT.

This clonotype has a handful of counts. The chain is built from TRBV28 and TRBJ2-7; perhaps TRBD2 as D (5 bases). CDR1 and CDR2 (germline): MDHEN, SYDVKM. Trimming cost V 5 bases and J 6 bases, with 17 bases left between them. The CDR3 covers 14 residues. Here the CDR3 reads CASSPGLVETEQYF. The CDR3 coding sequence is TGTGCCAGCAGTCCCGGACTGGTTGAGACCGAGCAGTACTTC.

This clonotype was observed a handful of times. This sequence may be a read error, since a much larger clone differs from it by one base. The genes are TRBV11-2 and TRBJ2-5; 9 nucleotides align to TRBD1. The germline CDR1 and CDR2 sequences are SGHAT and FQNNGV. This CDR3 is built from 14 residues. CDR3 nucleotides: TGTGCCAGCAGCTACAGGGGGCGTCCAGAGACCAAGTACTTC. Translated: CASSYRGRPETKYF.

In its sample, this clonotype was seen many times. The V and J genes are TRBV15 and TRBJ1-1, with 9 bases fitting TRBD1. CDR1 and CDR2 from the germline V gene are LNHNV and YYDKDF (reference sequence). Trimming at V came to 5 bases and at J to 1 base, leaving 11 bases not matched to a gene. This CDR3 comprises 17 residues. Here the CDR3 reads CATSARPGQGTNTEAFF. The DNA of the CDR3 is TGTGCCACCAGCGCCCGACCGGGACAGGGTACGAACACTGAAGCTTTCTTT.

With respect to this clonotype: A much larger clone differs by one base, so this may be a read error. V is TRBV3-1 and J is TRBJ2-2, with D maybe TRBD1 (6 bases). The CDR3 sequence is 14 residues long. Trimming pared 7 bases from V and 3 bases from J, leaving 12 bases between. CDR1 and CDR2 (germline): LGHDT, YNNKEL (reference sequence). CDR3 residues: CASNPGVYTGELFF. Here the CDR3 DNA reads TGTGCCAGCAATCCAGGGGTGTACACCGGGGAGCTGTTTTTT.

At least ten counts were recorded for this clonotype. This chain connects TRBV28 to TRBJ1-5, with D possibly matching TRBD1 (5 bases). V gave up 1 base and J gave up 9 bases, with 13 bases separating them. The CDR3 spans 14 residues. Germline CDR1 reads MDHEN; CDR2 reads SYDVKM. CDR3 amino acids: CASSLLGQGRPQHF. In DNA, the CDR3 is TGTGCCAGCAGTTTATTGGGGCAGGGTCGGCCCCAGCATTTT.

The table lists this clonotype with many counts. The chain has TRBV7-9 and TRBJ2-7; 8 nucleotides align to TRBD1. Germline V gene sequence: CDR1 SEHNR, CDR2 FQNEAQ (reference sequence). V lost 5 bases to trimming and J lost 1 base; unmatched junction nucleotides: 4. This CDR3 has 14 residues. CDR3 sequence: CASSTTGESYEQYF. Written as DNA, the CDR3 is TGTGCCAGCAGCACGACAGGGGAGTCCTACGAGCAGTACTTC.

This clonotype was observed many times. Written as DNA, the CDR3 is TGTGCCATCAGAGAACCAGGGACAGGGAGGGACTACGAGCAGTACTTC. It encodes CAIREPGTGRDYEQYF. The chain recombines TRBV10-3 with TRBJ2-7; TRBD1 agrees at 9 bases. Germline V gene data show CDR1 as ENHRY and CDR2 as SYGVKD. V shed 6 bases, J shed 3 bases, and the junction held 12 bases outside the gene matches. This CDR3 contains 16 residues.